Each of the 20 T cell receptor beta chains below was sequenced from the same sample in a study of response to subunit inactivated influenza vaccine. A single record per CDR3 protein comes from TCRdb applying MiXCR to the RT-PCR reads. Of roughly 570,000 distinct CDR3 sequences listed, 13% are singletons. Material: PBMCs from blood, obtained roughly 45 days after vaccination. Source of these receptors: a man aged 45 to 65 who received an inactivated influenza vaccine.

The chain is built from TRBV29-1 and TRBJ2-3; unclear D gene. V lost 2 bases and J 4 bases, leaving 7 bases between the germline ends. The V gene's germline CDR1 is SQVTM and CDR2 ANQGSEA. This CDR3 is built from 12 residues. The CDR3 loop is CSVEKTADTQYF. The CDR3 coding sequence is TGCAGCGTTGAAAAGACCGCAGATACGCAGTATTTT.

This clonotype was observed a few times. The chain is built from TRBV28 and TRBJ1-2; TRBD1 agrees at 10 bases. With V trimmed by 2 bases and J by 6 bases, 15 bases remained unmatched. The CDR3 has 18 amino acids. Germline V gives CDR1 MDHEN, CDR2 SYDVKM. CDR3 protein: CASSLISFGTGESNGYTF. The CDR3 nucleotides are TGTGCCAGCAGTTTAATCAGCTTCGGGACAGGGGAATCGAATGGCTACACCTTC.

The table lists this clonotype with many counts. The chain is built from TRBV20-1 and TRBJ2-5, with 7 bases fitting TRBD1. The trim removed 3 bases at V and 1 base at J, leaving 2 bases unmatched. The CDR3 consists of 13 residues. In germline, CDR1 is DFQATT, CDR2 SNEGSKA (reference sequence). CDR3 nucleotides: TGCAGTGCTAGTAACAGGGGCCAAGAGACCCAGTACTTC. Amino acids: CSASNRGQETQYF.

This clonotype was counted only a few times. The chain links TRBV20-1 to TRBJ2-1; 8 bases map to TRBD2. V was clipped by 0 bases and J by 3 bases; unmatched bases: 7. Germline assignment: CDR1 DFQATT and CDR2 SNEGSKA (reference sequence). This CDR3 comprises 16 residues. CDR3 sequence: CSARDLGGRYYNEQFF. CDR3 in DNA: TGCAGTGCTAGAGATCTCGGCGGGAGGTACTACAATGAGCAGTTCTTC.

On this clonotype itself: A read error may explain this, as a much larger clone is one base away. The chain links TRBV2 to TRBJ2-3, with D possibly being TRBD1 (5 bases). CDR1 SNHLY and CDR2 FYNNEI come from the germline V gene. Trimming shortened V by 4 bases and J by 1 base, and 9 bases separated the two germline ends. The CDR3 is made up of 14 amino acids. The CDR3 DNA is TGTGCCAGCAGTGGGGGCAGGGGCACAGATACGCAGTATTTT. Its translation is CASSGGRGTDTQYF.

Only a few counts were recorded for this clonotype. The rearrangement links TRBV28 to TRBJ2-1; a possible D gene is TRBD1 (5 bases). The CDR3 length is 15 residues. Per germline, CDR1 MDHEN and CDR2 SYDVKM. V was shortened by 3 bases and J by 3 bases, with 12 bases between the two germline ends. CDR3 in amino acids: CASSFGQGLYNEQFF. The CDR3 region has the DNA TGTGCCAGCAGTTTTGGGCAGGGTCTCTACAATGAGCAGTTCTTC.

This clonotype has ten or more counts. The chain has TRBV12-3 or TRBV12-4 and TRBJ2-5; the match to TRBD2 covers 14 bases. CDR3 size: 16 residues. Germline trimming cut 5 bases from V and 7 bases from J; bases unmatched to any gene: 9. The CDR3 protein is CASSTGTSGGVGTQYF. The DNA for the CDR3 is TGTGCCAGCAGTACCGGGACTAGCGGGGGAGTTGGGACCCAGTACTTC.

This rearrangement joins TRBV4-3 to TRBJ2-3, with TRBD1 identical over 8 bases. The CDR3 length is 18 residues. From germline, CDR1 is LGHNA and CDR2 YSLEER. The ends lost 0 bases at V and 2 bases at J; junction bases unmatched: 10. The CDR3 sequence: CASSQDRWTGRPTDTQYF. CDR3 coding DNA: TGCGCCAGCAGCCAAGATCGGTGGACAGGGCGCCCCACAGATACGCAGTATTTT.

This clonotype showed up just a few times. The V and J genes are TRBV6-1 and TRBJ2-7; D call uncertain. Trimming pared 6 bases from V and 0 bases from J, leaving 18 bases between. CDR3 length equals 16 residues. Per the germline V gene, CDR1 is MNHNS and CDR2 is SASEGT. CDR3 bases: TGTGCCAGCAGCCGATCCGGGTCCGTCTTCTCCTACGAGCAGTACTTC. As protein: CASSRSGSVFSYEQYF.

This clonotype was seen only a few times. This sequence joins TRBV5-6 and TRBJ2-7; D tentatively fits TRBD1 or TRBD2 (5 bases each). The V and J ends lost 1 base and 0 bases respectively, with 11 bases between them. The germline CDR1 and CDR2 sequences are SGHDT and YYEEEE. CDR3 length: 15 amino acids. The CDR3 DNA reads TGTGCCAGCAGCTTGATGGGACGGCCCTCCTACGAGCAGTACTTC. It is translated as CASSLMGRPSYEQYF.

The CDR3 spells CASSRDWSSYEQYF. The CDR3, as DNA: TGTGCCAGCAGCCGCGACTGGAGCTCCTACGAGCAGTACTTC. This chain connects TRBV7-2 to TRBJ2-7; D uncertain. The germline V and J ends were trimmed by 5 bases and 0 bases, with 11 bases remaining between them. From germline, CDR1 is SGHTA and CDR2 FQGNSA. This CDR3 is built from 14 residues. The complete variable domain, with remaining parts taken from reference TRBV7-2 and TRBJ2-7, reads GAGVSQSPSNKVTEKGKDVELRCDPISGHTALYWYRQSLGQGLEFLIYFQGNSAPDKSGLPSDRFSAERTGGSVSTLTIQRTQQEDSAVYLCASSRDWSSYEQYFGPGTRLTVT.

This clonotype was counted ten times or more. The chain combines TRBV20-1 with TRBJ1-5, with TRBD1 matching 7 bases. Germline V gene lookup returns CDR1 DFQATT and CDR2 SNEGSKA (reference sequence). The V and J ends lost 1 base and 7 bases, in that order; junction bases with no gene match: 4. This CDR3 has 13 amino acids. The CDR3 DNA is TGCAGTGCTAGAGGGACAGGAATACAGCCCCAGCATTTT. This gives the protein CSARGTGIQPQHF.

This clonotype came up many times. This chain links TRBV5-1 with TRBJ1-1; possibly TRBD1 for D (5 bases). V lost 7 bases and J 1 base, leaving 11 bases between the germline ends. This CDR3 is 13 amino acids long. CDR1 and CDR2 from the germline V gene are SGHRS and YFSETQ. The CDR3 loop is CASSPGGNTEAFF. The DNA for the CDR3 is TGCGCCAGCTCTCCGGGGGGGAACACTGAAGCTTTCTTT. Based on the CDR3 plus reference TRBV5-1 and TRBJ1-1, the full variable domain is KAGVTQTPRYLIKTRGQQVTLSCSPISGHRSVSWYQQTPGQGLQFLFEYFSETQRNKGNFPGRFSGRQFSNSRSEMNVSTLELGDSALYLCASSPGGNTEAFFGQGTRLTVV.

This clonotype was counted between two and nine times. The rearrangement links TRBV7-9 to TRBJ1-2, with a possible D match to TRBD1 (6 bases). V was clipped by 5 bases and J by 7 bases, with 17 bases between them. CDR1 and CDR2 (germline): SEHNR, FQNEAQ (reference sequence). The CDR3 extends over 14 amino acids. Here the CDR3 reads CASSSGTTNVGYTF. CDR3 in DNA: TGTGCCAGCAGCAGCGGGACAACCAACGTTGGCTACACCTTC.

This chain joins TRBV7-8 and TRBJ2-3; 9 nucleotides agree with TRBD2. This CDR3 has 14 residues. Germline values: CDR1 SGHVS, CDR2 FQNEAQ. Trimming removed 5 bases from V and 5 bases from J; junction bases left unmatched: 5. CDR3 sequence reads: CASSPRLAVDTQYF. The CDR3 DNA is TGTGCCAGCAGCCCCCGACTAGCGGTAGATACGCAGTATTTT.

This clonotype was detected a few times. This rearrangement joins TRBV12-3 or TRBV12-4 to TRBJ2-1; a possible D gene is TRBD1 (6 bases). The CDR3 sequence is 17 residues long. Deletions cut 5 bases from V and 7 bases from J, with 24 bases between. In DNA, the CDR3 is TGTGCCAGCAGTAAAGGAGTAGGGGACACTAAAGGTAATGAGCAGTTCTTC. The encoded protein is CASSKGVGDTKGNEQFF.

This clonotype was seen more than once but under ten times. The V gene is TRBV20-1, the J gene TRBJ2-1; 7 bases agree with TRBD2. The CDR3 covers 14 residues. CDR1 and CDR2 from the germline V gene are DFQATT and SNEGSKA (reference sequence). V trimming: 1 base; J trimming: 4 bases; junction bases outside the gene matches: 4. DNA of the CDR3: TGCAGTGCTAGAGTTGGGGGGGAGTACAATGAGCAGTTCTTC. It specifies CSARVGGEYNEQFF.

The rearrangement links TRBV20-1 to TRBJ1-1; D remains unclear. Germline assignment: CDR1 DFQATT and CDR2 SNEGSKA (reference sequence). V lost 4 bases to trimming and J lost 3 bases, with 6 bases between them. This CDR3 is built from 11 residues. CDR3 amino acids: CSAKVDTEAFF. The CDR3 DNA is TGCAGTGCTAAGGTCGACACTGAAGCTTTCTTT.

This clonotype was detected only a few times. The V call is TRBV10-3, the J call TRBJ2-2, with D perhaps matching TRBD1 or TRBD2 (6 bases each). V lost 7 bases to trimming and J lost 7 bases, with 16 bases between them. The CDR3 sequence is 14 residues long. Germline CDR1 and CDR2: ENHRY and SYGVKD. The CDR3 sequence is CAITGGIGGGELFF. CDR3 sequence (DNA): TGTGCCATCACCGGGGGCATTGGTGGCGGGGAGCTGTTTTTT.

The J gene is TRBJ1-5, the V gene TRBV20-1; a weak D match, TRBD1 (6 bases). The V and J ends lost 3 bases and 5 bases respectively, with 23 bases between them. The CDR3 totals 17 residues. Germline-derived CDR1 and CDR2 are DFQATT and SNEGSKA (reference sequence). Here the CDR3 reads CSASDRFAGARDQPQHF. The CDR3 nucleotides read TGCAGTGCTAGTGATCGGTTTGCGGGGGCGCGAGATCAGCCCCAGCATTTT.